The T cell receptor beta chain under discussion was sequenced for a study of blood T cell repertoires in COVID-19. In the study overall: Samples representing acute and convalescent COVID-19 were sourced from the United States, Italy and Spain. Nucleic acid was either cDNA or gDNA, and it came from T cells, B-cell-depleted T cells, or PBMCs.

Original methodology: Cell counts per sample came from amplifying reference gene primers. The repertoire was sequenced with immunoSEQ multiplex PCR; TCRdb's copy has only in-frame clones and lacks some. V and J calls and clone size follow that table, whereas D and trimming were derived from the DNA. This table has roughly 80,000 clones, roughly 80% appearing once. The CDR3 has 14 amino acids. Germline V gene sequence: CDR1 SGHAT, CDR2 FQNNGV. Trimming removed 5 bases from V and 2 bases from J, with 13 bases in between. Material for sequencing was peripheral blood. This chain joins TRBV11-2 and TRBJ2-7, with D possibly being TRBD2 (6 bases). The source of this sequence is a human donor in a cohort sampled during active COVID-19. CDR3 loop: CASSETSGAYEQYF. As DNA, the CDR3 is TGTGCCAGCAGCGAGACTAGTGGAGCCTACGAGCAGTACTTC. The entire variable domain, with the rest obtained from reference TRBV11-2 and TRBJ2-7, is as follows: EAGVAQSPRYKIIEKRQSVAFWCNPISGHATLYWYQQILGQGPKLLIQFQNNGVVDDSQLPKDRFSAERLKGVDSTLKIQPAKLEDSAVYLCASSETSGAYEQYFGPGTRLTVT.